In this sample, the clone carrying this T cell receptor beta chain turned up many times. Its target is unknown. Each CDR3 protein gets one entry after TCRdb re-called the 5' RACE reads with MiXCR. The sample lists roughly 350,000 distinct CDR3 sequences, 20% to 25% occurring once. The sample belongs to a study of T-cell memory formation after mild COVID-19. Study-level results: SARS-CoV-2 specificity was not confirmed for second-wave clones peaking on day 37.

The V and J ends lost 5 bases and 0 bases respectively, with 11 bases between them. The germline CDR1 and CDR2 sequences are SGHVS and FNYEAQ. The CDR3 runs to 14 residues. This clonotype was sampled from an adult woman who had mild COVID-19 (a few samples of this study predate the infection). Cell type and time point are not known. The chain carries TRBV7-6 and TRBJ2-7; D is possibly TRBD1 (6 bases). Sequencing was performed on PBMCs or a T cell subset sorted from them (not recorded which). CDR3 amino acids: CASSRDRSSYEQYF. CDR3 nucleotide sequence: TGTGCCAGCAGCCGAGACAGGAGCTCCTACGAGCAGTACTTC.